The sequence of this T cell receptor (beta chain) was determined in a study of CD8 T cells in Susac syndrome. Germline V lookup: CDR1 SGHTA, CDR2 FQGTGA. The CDR3 totals 17 residues. V dropped 1 base and J dropped 4; count of bases not matched to a gene: 8. When the RNA was reverse transcribed, random hexamers were used with an input of roughly 0.45 to 1 ug. One entry per CDR3 protein, called by TCRdb with MiXCR from the immunoSEQ multiplex PCR reads. Of around 180,000 distinct CDR3 sequences listed, 85% to 95% are singletons. This TCR derives from a human donor with Susac syndrome. The rearrangement joins TRBV7-3 to TRBJ2-1, with 9 bases that match TRBD2. The sample comprised CD4+ T cells from PBMCs. The CDR3 DNA reads TGTGCCAGCAGCTTAAGCGCGGGGGGGCAACTTTACAATGAGCAGTTCTTC. Translated, it gives CASSLSAGGQLYNEQFF.